This T cell receptor beta chain was captured in a study of blood T cell repertoires in COVID-19. At the level of the study: Donors in the United States, Italy and Spain gave samples during acute or convalescent COVID-19.

This CDR3 comprises 14 residues. With 7 bases removed from V and 4 bases from J, the gap between germline ends came to 14 bases. Germline V gene sequence: CDR1 SNHLY, CDR2 FYNNEI. Sequenced by immunoSEQ multiplex PCR; TCRdb stores in-frame clones only, minus some. The table records 150,000 to 160,000 clones, approximately 83% of them present only once. The specimen was peripheral blood. The rearrangement links TRBV2 to TRBJ1-5; D may be TRBD1 (5 bases). The origin of this receptor is an older woman with COVID-19, enrolled during active disease. The DNA of the CDR3 is TGTGCCAGCAATTGGGGCGGGGGGAATCAGCCCCAGCATTTT. This translates into CASNWGGGNQPQHF.